The 17 T cell receptor beta chains in this list originate from one sample, sequenced in a study of multiple sclerosis patients with progressive multifocal leukoencephalopathy (dated 2019 in TCRdb). Library preparation was by the immunoSEQ multiplex PCR assay. TCRdb limited this immuneACCESS table to in-frame rearrangements with V and J called. A share of clones is missing; checked studies link under half to unresolved V genes, and the rest is unexplained. The sample table holds tens of thousands of clones, of which almost 95% were seen once. The ten most abundant clones make up just under 2% of the sample. The time point label, read with the paper, signifies: before natalizumab initiation. Specimen: PBMCs. The receptors here all came from a young man with multiple sclerosis.

This chain links TRBV25-1 with TRBJ1-1; 11 bases map to TRBD1. CDR1 is MGHDK, CDR2 SYGVNS, per germline. This CDR3 has 15 amino acids. J gave up 5 bases and V 5 bases, and 7 bases lay outside the gene matches. CDR3 bases: TGTGCCAGCAGTCCCTCTGGACAGGGGGCTACTGAAGCTTTCTTT. Translated, it gives CASSPSGQGATEAFF. Variable domain in full (rest from reference TRBV25-1 and TRBJ1-1): EADIYQTPRYLVIGTGKKITLECSQTMGHDKMYWYQQDPGMELHLIHYSYGVNSTEKGDLSSESTVSRIRTEHFPLTLESARPSHTSQYLCASSPSGQGATEAFFGQGTRLTVV.

The chain is built from TRBV14 and TRBJ1-1; D is unclear. The V end lost 0 bases, the J end lost 9 bases, and 8 bases lay between the germline ends. The germline V gene encodes CDR1 SGHDN and CDR2 FVKESK. CDR3 length: 12 residues. CDR3 loop: CASSQDPGQAFF. The DNA for the CDR3 is TGTGCCAGCAGCCAAGATCCAGGTCAAGCTTTCTTT.

This sequence joins TRBV5-5 and TRBJ2-5, with 8 bases that match TRBD1. The CDR3 loop spans 15 amino acids. V lost 0 bases, J lost 4 bases, and 5 bases stayed unmatched. Germline CDR1 SGHKS, CDR2 YYEKEE (reference sequence). This CDR3 is CASSLAGTGGETQYF. CDR3 nucleotides: TGTGCCAGCAGCTTGGCCGGAACAGGGGGAGAGACCCAGTACTTC. Complete variable domain (other parts from reference TRBV5-5 and TRBJ2-5): DAGVTQSPTHLIKTRGQQVTLRCSPISGHKSVSWYQQVLGQGPQFIFQYYEKEERGRGNFPDRFSARQFPNYSSELNVNALLLGDSALYLCASSLAGTGGETQYFGPGTRLLVL.

This clone has a single count. The chain links TRBV7-2 to TRBJ2-2; 12 bases agree with TRBD2. The germline V gene has CDR1 SGHTA and CDR2 FQGNSA. Germline trimming cut 7 bases from V and 4 bases from J; bases unmatched to any gene: 7. The CDR3 spans 16 residues. The CDR3 sequence is CASTQTSGSSTGELFF. The CDR3 DNA is TGTGCCAGCACCCAGACTAGCGGGAGTTCCACCGGGGAGCTGTTTTTT.

This chain links TRBV5-1 with TRBJ2-1; no clear D. This CDR3 contains 14 residues. Germline loops: CDR1 SGHRS, CDR2 YFSETQ. With 0 bases removed from V and 8 bases from J, the gap between germline ends came to 12 bases. The DNA of the CDR3 is TGCGCCAGCAGCTTGGTTCGGGTTGAAGATGAGCAGTTCTTC. Amino acids: CASSLVRVEDEQFF. The whole variable domain, remainder taken from reference TRBV5-1 and TRBJ2-1, is KAGVTQTPRYLIKTRGQQVTLSCSPISGHRSVSWYQQTPGQGLQFLFEYFSETQRNKGNFPGRFSGRQFSNSRSEMNVSTLELGDSALYLCASSLVRVEDEQFFGPGTRLTVL.

This clone has only one observation. The chain employs TRBV6-4 and TRBJ2-7, with 7 bases matching TRBD2. V lost 3 bases and J lost 2; bases outside the gene matches: 13. The CDR3 sequence is 17 residues long. Germline V gives CDR1 MRHNA, CDR2 SNTAGT. The CDR3 DNA reads as TGTGCCAGCAGTGAGTCCAGCGGGAAGAGACCCCCCTACGAGCAGTACTTC. It encodes CASSESSGKRPPYEQYF.

The rearrangement joins TRBV4-2 to TRBJ2-3; TRBD2 matches 9 bases. This CDR3 comprises 15 residues. The germline gives CDR1 LGHNA, CDR2 YNFKEQ. V shed 4 bases and J 5 bases; nucleotides not matched to a gene: 7. CDR3 region: CASSRPSGTVDTQYF. The CDR3 DNA reads as TGTGCCAGCAGCCGGCCTAGCGGGACTGTAGATACGCAGTATTTT.

The chain joins TRBV4-3 to TRBJ2-3, with 16 bases aligning to TRBD2. This CDR3 has 20 amino acids. CDR1 is LGHNA, CDR2 YSLEER, per germline. V lost 1 base to trimming and J lost 4 bases; unmatched junction nucleotides: 11. The CDR3 is CASSQGVGTSGRAFADTQYF. DNA for the CDR3: TGCGCCAGCAGCCAAGGGGTCGGGACTAGCGGGAGGGCCTTCGCAGATACGCAGTATTTT.

The chain is built from TRBV6-5 and TRBJ1-3; 9 bases align to TRBD1. CDR3 length: 15 amino acids. CDR1 MNHEY and CDR2 SVGAGI come from the germline V gene. The V and J ends lost 6 bases and 3 bases, in that order; junction bases with no gene match: 6. The CDR3 DNA reads as TGTGCCAGCAGCCACAGGGGGCGAGTTGGAAACACCATATATTTT. Protein sequence: CASSHRGRVGNTIYF.

This clone showed up just once. The CDR3 here is CAWSRGKNTEAFF. CDR3 DNA sequence: TGTGCCTGGAGTAGAGGGAAGAACACTGAAGCTTTCTTT. V usage is TRBV30 and J usage is TRBJ1-1; no firm D call. There are 13 residues in the CDR3. Per germline, CDR1 GTSNPN and CDR2 SVGIG (reference sequence). The V end lost 2 bases, the J end lost 1 base, and 8 bases lay between the germline ends.

The V gene is TRBV28, the J gene TRBJ1-3, with D perhaps matching TRBD1 (5 bases). The CDR3 contains 14 residues. Germline V gives CDR1 MDHEN, CDR2 SYDVKM. Trimming took off 5 bases at V and 3 bases at J, with 11 bases between the two ends. The CDR3 DNA follows: TGTGCCAGCAGTCCCGGGACTTATGGAAACACCATATATTTT. As protein: CASSPGTYGNTIYF.

J is TRBJ2-3 and V is TRBV19; 8 nucleotides agree with TRBD1. Germline CDR1 LNHDA, CDR2 SQIVND (reference sequence). CDR3 size: 14 residues. V shed 9 bases, J shed 3 bases, and the junction held 8 bases outside the gene matches. The CDR3 region has the DNA TGTGCCAGCGGGACAGGCTGGATTACAGATACGCAGTATTTT. This gives the protein CASGTGWITDTQYF.

This clone was counted once. J is TRBJ1-1 and V is TRBV14, with 12 bases matching TRBD1. V lost 5 bases to trimming and J lost 6 bases; unmatched junction nucleotides: 7. The CDR3 length is 15 residues. Looked up from germline, CDR1 is SGHDN and CDR2 is FVKESK. For the CDR3, the DNA is TGTGCCAGCAGCTTTGCTGGGACAGGGGGCTCTGAAGCTTTCTTT. This gives the protein CASSFAGTGGSEAFF.

The genes are TRBV19 and TRBJ1-1; weak D call: TRBD1 (5 bases). The CDR3 totals 16 residues. Trimming took off 5 bases at V and 1 base at J, with 17 bases between the two ends. Germline CDR1 reads LNHDA; CDR2 reads SQIVND (reference sequence). DNA for the CDR3: TGTGCCAGTAGTTTCTCCTGGGGGGGACGGAACACTGAAGCTTTCTTT. Translated: CASSFSWGGRNTEAFF. The full variable domain, its missing parts supplied by reference TRBV19 and TRBJ1-1, is DGGITQSPKYLFRKEGQNVTLSCEQNLNHDAMYWYRQDPGQGLRLIYYSQIVNDFQKGDIAEGYSVSREKKESFPLTVTSAQKNPTAFYLCASSFSWGGRNTEAFFGQGTRLTVV.

This rearrangement joins TRBV7-9 to TRBJ2-5; D is perhaps TRBD1 or TRBD2 (5 bases each). Germline CDR1 and CDR2: SEHNR and FQNEAQ (reference sequence). Trimming cost V 5 bases and J 5 bases, with 18 bases left between them. The CDR3 has 15 amino acids. The CDR3 spells CASSPGTRRDETQYF. CDR3 sequence (DNA): TGTGCCAGCAGCCCTGGGACCCGACGAGATGAGACCCAGTACTTC.

The chain uses TRBV6-6 and TRBJ2-4; D call uncertain. Germline loops: CDR1 MNHNY, CDR2 SVGAGI (reference sequence). With 7 bases removed from V and 6 bases from J, the gap between germline ends came to 10 bases. The CDR3 consists of 12 residues. The CDR3 sequence is CASTGTGNIQYF. The DNA for the CDR3 is TGTGCCAGCACCGGCACTGGAAACATTCAGTACTTC.

The rearrangement links TRBV9 to TRBJ1-5; no clear D gene. The V end lost 7 bases, the J end lost 3 bases, and 17 bases lay between the germline ends. Germline V gene sequence: CDR1 SGDLS, CDR2 YYNGEE. The CDR3 length is 15 residues. The CDR3 DNA follows: TGTGCCAGCGCCAAGACGGAGGGTTTCAATCAGCCCCAGCATTTT. Protein: CASAKTEGFNQPQHF.